This TCR beta chain was identified during a study of blood T cell repertoires in COVID-19. Study context: There were acute and convalescent COVID-19 samples, and they came from the United States, Italy and Spain. PBMCs, B-cell-depleted T cells, or T cells were the source of the cDNA or gDNA that made up the material.

The CDR3 runs 13 residues. Germline V gene data show CDR1 as SQVTM and CDR2 as ANQGSEA. V lost 5 bases to trimming and J lost 7 bases, with 15 bases between them. In the source study's methods: Cell counts per sample came from amplifying reference gene primers. Clones were read by immunoSEQ multiplex PCR, and TCRdb kept only the in-frame ones, dropping some. That table is the source of V, J and clone size, and D and trimming were worked out from the DNA. Of approximately 500,000 clones in the sample, roughly 89% were seen once. Seattle's cohort entered during active infection and was followed longitudinally. This clone has only one observation.

The TCR originated in a woman in her forties or fifties with COVID-19, enrolled during active disease. The chain recombines TRBV29-1 with TRBJ2-1; no firm D call. The sample was peripheral blood. The CDR3 coding sequence is TGCAGCGTTCACGTAGTCAGGATGAATGAGCAGTTCTTC. This encodes CSVHVVRMNEQFF.